Listed below are T cell receptor beta chains from one sample, sequenced in a study of T cell changes during pregnancy in multiple sclerosis. TCRdb's table, derived via immunoSEQ multiplex PCR, lists solely in-frame clones and lacks some. The sample contains about 30,000 clones, 85% to 95% of which appear only once. The sample here was CD4+ T cells from peripheral blood mononuclear cells, taken after pregnancy. Source of these receptors: a female donor with multiple sclerosis, enrolled in a pregnancy study. The CDR3 runs from the conserved cysteine through the conserved F or W. The D gene is left open where the match is weak. Clone size appears in some rows only: once, few, many, or a class for an expanded clone.

TRBV5-6	NA	NA	TRBJ2-3	TGTGCCAGCAGCCTGGGGGGCCGAAGCGCTCTCGCAGATACGCAGTATTTT	CASSLGGRSALADTQYF
TRBV21-1	NA	NA	TRBJ2-3	TGTGCCAGCAGCAAAGAGGCGGGAGGGCCGTCAGATACGCAGTATTTT	CASSKEAGGPSDTQYF
TRBV7-2	NA	NA	TRBJ1-3	TGTGCCAGCAGCTTGCAGGCCTCTGGAAACACCATATATTTT	CASSLQASGNTIYF
TRBV2	NA	NA	TRBJ2-7	TGTGCCAGCAGTTGGACTCTCCCCTACGAGCAGTACTTC	CASSWTLPYEQYF
TRBV6-6	TRBD1	NA	TRBJ1-6	TGTGCCAGCACTTTCTCGGGACAGGGCGATTCACCCCTCCACTTT	CASTFSGQGDSPLHF
TRBV11-3	TRBD1	few	TRBJ2-2	TGTGCCAGCAGCTTAGACCAAGGGGGCTCGGAGAACACCGGGGAGCTGTTTTTT	CASSLDQGGSENTGELFF
TRBV6-1	TRBD2	NA	TRBJ2-7	TGTGCCAGCAGCTCCGGGACTAGCGTGGCCTACGAGCAGTACTTC	CASSSGTSVAYEQYF
TRBV6-1	NA	NA	TRBJ1-4	TGTGCCAGCAGTGTTGCCCAGAGGGCTACCAATGAAAAACTGTTTTTT	CASSVAQRATNEKLFF
TRBV18	TRBD1	NA	TRBJ1-1	TGTGCCAGCTCACAAACGGGACAGGGGATAGGGAACACTGAAGCTTTCTTT	CASSQTGQGIGNTEAFF
TRBV7-9	NA	NA	TRBJ1-2	TGTGCCAGCCGGGGAAGGGAGGGCCGAGATTATGGCTACACCTTC	CASRGREGRDYGYTF
TRBV5-1	TRBD1	NA	TRBJ2-7	TGCGCCAGCAGCTGGGAGACAGGGGGCGGCTACGAGCAGTACTTC	CASSWETGGGYEQYF
TRBV30	NA	NA	TRBJ1-6	TGTGCCTGGAGTGTTAACGGGGATTCACCCCTCCACTTT	CAWSVNGDSPLHF
TRBV19	NA	once	TRBJ1-5	TGTGCCAGTAGTAGGGGCGAGAATCAGCCCCAGCATTTT	CASSRGENQPQHF
TRBV30	TRBD1	NA	TRBJ1-2	TGTGCCTGGAGTGTAACCCTTTTTGGCAGGGGGCGAAGTGGCTACACCTTC	CAWSVTLFGRGRSGYTF
TRBV9	NA	NA	TRBJ2-2	TGTGCCAGCAGCGCACACGGGGAGCTGTTTTTT	CASSAHGELFF
TRBV5-1	NA	NA	TRBJ2-1	TGCGCCAGCAGCCCCGAACAGGCGTTCCTCTCCTACAATGAGCAGTTCTTC	CASSPEQAFLSYNEQFF
TRBV18	TRBD1	once	TRBJ2-7	TGTGCCAGCTCACCTCCCTTGGACAGGGGCGGTGAGCAGTACTTC	CASSPPLDRGGEQYF
TRBV27	TRBD1	once	TRBJ2-5	TGTGCCAGCAGTCCATGGGGACAGGGGCGTGTTAATCAGGAGACCCAGTACTTC	CASSPWGQGRVNQETQYF
TRBV19	NA	NA	TRBJ1-1	TGTGCCAGTAGCATGACCGAGGCGGGGAAGAACACTGAAGCTTTCTTT	CASSMTEAGKNTEAFF
TRBV6-6	NA	NA	TRBJ2-7	TGTGCCAGCAGCCCCGCGGGCGAGCAGTACTTC	CASSPAGEQYF
TRBV19	NA	NA	TRBJ1-5	TGTGCCAGTAGTATAGCAGGGGTTGACGCTCAGCCCCAGCATTTT	CASSIAGVDAQPQHF
TRBV4-1	TRBD2	NA	TRBJ2-1	TGCGCCAGCAGCCAAGAGGGGTACGGGAGGGCCCGTAGTGAGCAGTTCTTC	CASSQEGYGRARSEQFF
TRBV7-2	NA	NA	TRBJ2-2	TGTGCCAGCAGCCCAGGGCTACCTACCGGGGAGCTGTTTTTT	CASSPGLPTGELFF
TRBV19	TRBD1	NA	TRBJ2-1	TGTGCCAGTAGTGCAACCGGGACAGGGACCAATGAGCAGTTCTTC	CASSATGTGTNEQFF
TRBV4-2	TRBD2	once	TRBJ2-1	TGTGCCAGCAGCCAAGAAAGAAGAGCGGGAGTTACCGTACCCTACAATGAGCAGTTCTTC	CASSQERRAGVTVPYNEQFF
TRBV30	NA	NA	TRBJ1-2	TGTGCCTGGAGTACAGGGCCCTATGGCTACACCTTC	CAWSTGPYGYTF
TRBV5-1	TRBD2	NA	TRBJ2-7	TGCGCCAGCAGCTTAGGGACTAGCCCCTACGAGCAGTACTTC	CASSLGTSPYEQYF
TRBV19	TRBD1	NA	TRBJ1-1	TGTGCCAGTAGTATGGAGGGGGCGCGTATGAACACTGAAGCTTTCTTT	CASSMEGARMNTEAFF
TRBV5-1	NA	NA	TRBJ2-2	TGCGCCAGCAGCTTGACCAGTCCCGGGGAGCTGTTTTTT	CASSLTSPGELFF
TRBV5-1	NA	NA	TRBJ1-6	TGCGCCAGCAGCTTGGTACGTGACAATAATTCACCCCTCCACTTT	CASSLVRDNNSPLHF
TRBV30	NA	NA	TRBJ2-3	TGTGCCTGGAGTGTCGGGGGGCGGTGGGATACGCAGTATTTT	CAWSVGGRWDTQYF
TRBV19	NA	NA	TRBJ1-6	TGTGCCAGTAGTCCTTACAGGGATGGGGATTCACCCCTCCACTTT	CASSPYRDGDSPLHF
TRBV5-6	TRBD1	NA	TRBJ1-2	TGTGCCAGCAGCTTGGGACAGGGTGGTGGCTACACCTTC	CASSLGQGGGYTF
TRBV4-2	TRBD1	NA	TRBJ2-2	TGTGCCAGCAGCCAGACCGGGACAGGGATGTCCGGGGAGCTGTTTTTT	CASSQTGTGMSGELFF
TRBV18	TRBD2	NA	TRBJ2-3	TGTGCCAGCTCACCACCAGGGCGGGAGGGCCGAGATACGCAGTATTTT	CASSPPGREGRDTQYF
TRBV14	NA	NA	TRBJ1-4	TGTGCCAGCAGCCAAGACAGGGGTGGTGAAAAACTGTTTTTT	CASSQDRGGEKLFF
TRBV5-1	NA	once	TRBJ1-4	TGCGCCAGCAGCTTGGCCTGGCAGGGAGGCGAAAAACTGTTTTTT	CASSLAWQGGEKLFF
TRBV7-9	NA	NA	TRBJ1-1	TGTGCCAGCAGCTTAACCCTTCAGGGGTATGAAGCTTTCTTT	CASSLTLQGYEAFF
TRBV19	NA	NA	TRBJ1-4	TGTGCCAGTAGGTCAGGGGCGGTTGAAAAACTGTTTTTT	CASRSGAVEKLFF
TRBV25-1	NA	NA	TRBJ2-7	TGTGCCAGCAGAGGGGCGGCGGACACCTACGAGCAGTACTTC	CASRGAADTYEQYF
TRBV30	NA	NA	TRBJ1-3	TGTGCCTGCGGACTGGGGGCGAACACCATATATTTT	CACGLGANTIYF
TRBV19	NA	NA	TRBJ1-2	TGTGCCAGTAGTATCGCCTCTTCAGGGGTAATGTCCTATGGCTACACCTTC	CASSIASSGVMSYGYTF
TRBV5-1	TRBD1	NA	TRBJ2-5	TGCGCCAGCAGCTTTGACCGGGACAGGGGGTCCCCCCTCCAAGAGACCCAGTACTTC	CASSFDRDRGSPLQETQYF
TRBV7-2	NA	NA	TRBJ2-7	TGTGCCAGCAGCTTAGGCGGGTTTCGGGGACACAAGTCCTACGAGCAGTACTTC	CASSLGGFRGHKSYEQYF
TRBV6-5	NA	NA	TRBJ1-3	TGTGCCAGCAGTTCCGACACCGCCGGCAACACCATATATTTT	CASSSDTAGNTIYF